These T cell receptor beta chains were read from a single sample in a study of blood T cell repertoires in COVID-19. Sequencing used immunoSEQ multiplex PCR; TCRdb keeps in-frame clones, though not all of them. The sample carries 85,000 to 95,000 clones, 80% to 90% recorded once. The source material was peripheral blood. The receptors were gathered from a woman aged 80 or over with active COVID-19. The CDR3 runs from the conserved cysteine through the conserved F or W. D genes are given only for firm matches. Rows give clone size only sometimes, using once, few, many, or a class for an expanded clone.

d_call j_call v_call cdr3_length clone_size cdr3_nt cdr3_aa
TRBD2 TRBJ2-1 TRBV7-9 14 . TGTGCCAGCAGCGTTGCTAGCGGGACCGATGAGCAGTTCTTC CASSVASGTDEQFF
TRBD2 TRBJ2-3 TRBV30 16 . TGTGCCTGGATGCTAGCGGGAGGGCCGAGGGCAGATACGCAGTATTTT CAWMLAGGPRADTQYF
TRBD1 TRBJ2-2 TRBV5-6 16 . TGTGCCAGCAGCCCCCCCGGGACAGTCTCGACCGGGGAGCTGTTTTTT CASSPPGTVSTGELFF
. TRBJ2-5 TRBV5-1 15 . TGCGCCAGCAGCTCTTGGGCCGGATTCCAAGAGACCCAGTACTTC CASSSWAGFQETQYF
. TRBJ1-1 TRBV21-1 17 . TGTGCCAGCAGCAAAGAGGGCAGGGGGTTCATGAACACTGAAGCTTTCTTT CASSKEGRGFMNTEAFF
. TRBJ1-1 TRBV7-2 14 . TGTGCCAGCAGCTTAGGACGGACCGGGGAGGTGGCTTTCTTT CASSLGRTGEVAFF
. TRBJ2-4 TRBV5-6 15 . TGTGCTTCGAACAGGGAAGGGTCAGCCAAAAACATTCAGTACTTC CASNREGSAKNIQYF
. TRBJ2-3 TRBV6-1 15 once TGTGCCAGCAGTGAAGCGCTGGCAGGGGAAGATACGCAGTATTTT CASSEALAGEDTQYF
. TRBJ1-6 TRBV7-9 14 . TGTGCCAGCAGCGCCCAGGGCCTAAATTCACCCCTCCACTTT CASSAQGLNSPLHF
TRBD1 TRBJ2-3 TRBV4-1 18 . TGCGCCAGCAGCCAATCCGCGTTCGACAGGGGGGGCGCAGATACGCAGTATTTT CASSQSAFDRGGADTQYF
TRBD2 TRBJ2-3 TRBV5-1 15 . TGCGCCAGCAGCTTTCCGGCGGGGGACACAGATACGCAGTATTTT CASSFPAGDTDTQYF
TRBD1 TRBJ1-5 TRBV6-5 14 . TGTGCCAGCAGTTTCCAGGGGGTGGGGCAGCCCCAGCATTTT CASSFQGVGQPQHF
TRBD2 TRBJ2-7 TRBV9 15 . TGTGCCAGCAGCCACCTAGCGGGGTACCCCTACGAGCAGTACTTC CASSHLAGYPYEQYF
TRBD1 TRBJ2-3 TRBV28 14 . TGTGCCAGCAAAAAGGACAGGGCTTCAGATACGCAGTATTTT CASKKDRASDTQYF
. TRBJ2-7 TRBV20-1 11 . TGCAGTGCTAGAGATCTCCGTGTGCAGTACTTC CSARDLRVQYF
. TRBJ2-3 TRBV7-2 15 . TGTGCCAGCAGCTTAGGGGGGCATAGCACAGATACGCAGTATTTT CASSLGGHSTDTQYF
. TRBJ1-2 TRBV6-2/TRBV6-3 15 . TGTGCCAGCAGCCTAGGACAGCCCACTAACTATGGCTACACCTTC CASSLGQPTNYGYTF
TRBD2 TRBJ2-7 TRBV6-5 14 . TGTGCCAGCAGCTCTAGCGGGAGTAGGTACGAGCAGTACTTC CASSSSGSRYEQYF
TRBD1 TRBJ2-6 TRBV19 14 . TGTGCCAGTAGTATTCTGACAGGGACCAACGTCCTGACTTTC CASSILTGTNVLTF
TRBD2 TRBJ2-5 TRBV27 14 . TGTGCCAGCAGACTAATAGCGGGCCAAGAGACCCAGTACTTC CASRLIAGQETQYF
TRBD1 TRBJ2-7 TRBV14 15 . TGTGCCAGCAGCCTGCGCCGGGACAGTTTTTACGAGCAGTACTTC CASSLRRDSFYEQYF
TRBD2 TRBJ2-1 TRBV9 16 . TGTGCCAGCACCCCCACCGGGACTAGCTCCTACAATGAGCAGTTCTTC CASTPTGTSSYNEQFF
. TRBJ2-1 TRBV19 16 once TGTGCCAGTAGTATCTGGTCGGGTAACTCCTACAATGAGCAGTTCTTC CASSIWSGNSYNEQFF
TRBD1 TRBJ2-5 TRBV5-6 16 . TGTGCCAGCAGCTTAGCCACAGGGGGCGCGTTGGAGACCCAGTACTTC CASSLATGGALETQYF
TRBD2 TRBJ2-2 TRBV9 16 . TGTGCCAGCAGCACAGGACCTAGCGGGAACACCGGGGAGCTGTTTTTT CASSTGPSGNTGELFF
TRBD1 TRBJ2-5 TRBV30 11 . TGTGCCTGGAGTGTAGGGGGCAGACAGTACTTC CAWSVGGRQYF
. TRBJ1-2 TRBV3-1/TRBV3-2 13 few TGTGCCAGCAGCCAAGATTCGGGAAGTTGGATCACCTTC CASSQDSGSWITF
TRBD1 TRBJ1-2 TRBV19 15 . TGTGCCAGTAGTAAACCCGGACAGGGGACGTATGGCTACACCTTC CASSKPGQGTYGYTF
TRBD2 TRBJ2-2 TRBV5-4 16 . TGTGCCAGCAGCGACGGGACTAGCGGACATCTACATTGGCTGTTTTTT CASSDGTSGHLHWLFF
TRBD2 TRBJ2-5 TRBV6-5 14 once TGTGCCAGCGATTTAGGGCTAGCGGTAGAGACCCAGTACTTC CASDLGLAVETQYF
. TRBJ1-4 TRBV7-2 15 . TGTGCCAGCAGCGCGGACAGTCGAGGAGGTGAAAAACTGTTTTTT CASSADSRGGEKLFF
. TRBJ1-5 TRBV20-1 13 . TGCAGTGCTAGTTTTGAGGTAAATCAGCCCCAGCATTTT CSASFEVNQPQHF
. TRBJ2-2 TRBV10-2 14 . TGCGCCAGCAAGCTTCAGGGGAACACCGGGGAGCTGTTTTTT CASKLQGNTGELFF
TRBD2 TRBJ2-3 TRBV7-9 15 once TGTGCCAGCAGCTCCGGGACTAGCGTGGCAGATACGCAGTATTTT CASSSGTSVADTQYF
. TRBJ2-2 TRBV3-1/TRBV3-2 14 . TGTGCCAGCAGCCCGGGATTAAAACACGGGGAGCTGTTTTTT CASSPGLKHGELFF
TRBD2 TRBJ2-1 TRBV2 14 . TGTGCCAGCAGTACTAGCGGGCCCTACAATGAGCAGTTCTTC CASSTSGPYNEQFF
TRBD2 TRBJ2-1 TRBV27 16 . TGTGCCAGCAGTTTTCGGACTAGCGGGAGAGGGAATGAGCAGTTCTTC CASSFRTSGRGNEQFF
. TRBJ1-1 TRBV29-1 16 . TGCAGCGTTGTACGAACCCCCGGGGGGCGGTCCACTGAAGCTTTCTTT CSVVRTPGGRSTEAFF
TRBD1 TRBJ1-5 TRBV4-1 18 . TGCGCCAGCAGCCACTCAAACCCGACAGGGGGCGGCAATCAGCCCCAGCATTTT CASSHSNPTGGGNQPQHF
. TRBJ1-5 TRBV19 16 few TGTGCCAGTAGTATTGGTTTCGATAGCGTCTATCAGCCCCAGCATTTT CASSIGFDSVYQPQHF
. TRBJ1-2 TRBV7-2 11 . TGTGCCAGCAGTCATAACTATGGCTACACCTTC CASSHNYGYTF
TRBD2 TRBJ2-1 TRBV28 15 . TGTGCCAGCAGTTCCCCCTGGGAGGGGAACAATGAGCAGTTCTTC CASSSPWEGNNEQFF
TRBD2 TRBJ2-7 TRBV6-1 12 . TGTGCCAGCAGTGCAGCGGGGGGAAAGCAGTACTTC CASSAAGGKQYF
TRBD1 TRBJ2-7 TRBV5-4 14 . TGTGCCAGCAGCCAAGGACAGGGTGGCAACGAGCAGTACTTC CASSQGQGGNEQYF
TRBD1 TRBJ2-1 TRBV5-1 19 . TGCGCCAGCGCTCTGACCGGACAGGGAGCAACTCGCTCCTACAATGAGCAGTTCTTC CASALTGQGATRSYNEQFF
TRBD1 TRBJ1-5 TRBV11-3 15 . TGTGCCTTCGACACAAAGACAGGGAGTAATCAGCCCCAGCATTTT CAFDTKTGSNQPQHF
TRBD1 TRBJ2-1 TRBV7-9 20 . TGTGCCAGCACCAAAGGCAGATATCGACCCGGGACAGGGGCAAACAATGAGCAGTTCTTC CASTKGRYRPGTGANNEQFF
. TRBJ2-3 TRBV2 14 once TGTGCCAGCACCGGACACAGGGCACCAGATACGCAGTATTTT CASTGHRAPDTQYF
TRBD1 TRBJ1-2 TRBV14 18 . TGTGCCAGCAGCCCGCATTTGGGACAGGGGGACGCCTTGATCCGCTACACCTTC CASSPHLGQGDALIRYTF